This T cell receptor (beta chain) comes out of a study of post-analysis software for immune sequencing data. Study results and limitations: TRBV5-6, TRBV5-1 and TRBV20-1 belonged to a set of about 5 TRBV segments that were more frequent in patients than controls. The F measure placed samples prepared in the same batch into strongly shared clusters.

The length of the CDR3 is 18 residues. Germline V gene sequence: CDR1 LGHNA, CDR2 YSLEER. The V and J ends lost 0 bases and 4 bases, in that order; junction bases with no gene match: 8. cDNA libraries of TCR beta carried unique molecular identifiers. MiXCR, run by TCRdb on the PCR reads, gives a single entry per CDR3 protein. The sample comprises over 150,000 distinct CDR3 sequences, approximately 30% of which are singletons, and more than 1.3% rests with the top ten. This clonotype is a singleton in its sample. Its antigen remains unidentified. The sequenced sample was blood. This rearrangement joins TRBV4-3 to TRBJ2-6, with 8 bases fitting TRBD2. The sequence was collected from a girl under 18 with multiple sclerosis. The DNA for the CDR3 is TGCGCCAGCAGCCAAGATGGGGGCGGGGGGACCGGGGCCAACGTCCTGACTTTC. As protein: CASSQDGGGGTGANVLTF.